This T cell receptor beta chain was sequenced for a study of shared T cell receptors in the human thymus. This CDR3 contains 16 residues. The trim removed 8 bases at V and 6 bases at J, leaving 11 bases unmatched. This table comes from immunoSEQ multiplex PCR, and its TCRdb copy is limited to in-frame clones, with some not included. Altogether approximately 580,000 clones are present, about 84% being singletons, with the ten largest covering more than 0.01%. The sample was also reused in another study, on human thymus T cells. That paper states: Healthy Finnish infants undergoing corrective surgery for congenital heart defects provided the donor material. Corrective heart surgery yielded resections, and these provided the thymus tissue. V and J genes seemed to be used with bias in thymic and blood repertoires.

This sequence originates from a boy in the first two years of life with a congenital heart defect. The sequenced sample consisted of thymocytes. V usage is TRBV5-3 and J usage is TRBJ2-3; 14 bases agree with TRBD2. TRBV5-3 has ORF status, its function being uncertain. CDR3 in DNA: TGTGCCAGTCGTACCGGGACTAGCGGGAGTGGGGATACGCAGTATTTT. The encoded protein is CASRTGTSGSGDTQYF.